These 27 T cell receptor beta chains share one sample of origin, sequenced in a study of T-cell reconstitution after alpha-beta-depleted transplantation in children. During its preparation, the TCRbeta library received unique molecular identifiers. Each CDR3 protein is one row after TCRdb ran MiXCR on the PCR reads. The sample yields 600,000 to 800,000 distinct CDR3 sequences, less than 15% seen once. The starting material was PBMCs, obtained before TCRalphabeta/CD19-depleted stem cell transplant. Receptor source: a girl aged 2 to 10 with congenital amegakaryocytic thrombocytopenia, due to receive a stem cell transplant.

The gene calls are TRBV5-5 and TRBJ2-1, with 12 positions matching TRBD2. Germline trimming cut 4 bases from V and 5 bases from J; bases unmatched to any gene: 7. Germline CDR1 SGHKS, CDR2 YYEKEE (reference sequence). The CDR3 has 16 amino acids. The CDR3: CASSLTLAGGDNEQFF. The CDR3 DNA sequence: TGTGCCAGCAGCCTCACGCTAGCGGGAGGGGACAATGAGCAGTTCTTC.

This clonotype was recorded many times. The chain is built from TRBV20-1 and TRBJ1-2, with 7 bases that match TRBD1. V lost 1 base, J lost 5 bases, and 10 bases stayed unmatched. The CDR3 is 15 residues long. CDR1 is DFQATT and CDR2 is SNEGSKA in the germline V gene (reference sequence). CDR3 nucleotides: TGCAGTGCTAGAGCGGGGCAGGGGGTTTATTATGGCTACACCTTC. Its translation: CSARAGQGVYYGYTF.

This clonotype has a handful of counts. V usage is TRBV20-1 and J usage is TRBJ2-7, with D perhaps assigned TRBD1 or TRBD2 (5 bases each). From germline, CDR1 is DFQATT and CDR2 SNEGSKA (reference sequence). The CDR3 has 14 amino acids. V lost 0 bases to trimming and J lost 1 base, with 10 bases between them. CDR3 DNA sequence: TGCAGTGCTAGAGATAGCAGGGAGTCCTACGAGCAGTACTTC. Translation gives CSARDSRESYEQYF.

This clonotype turned up a few times. The chain links TRBV11-1 to TRBJ2-1; 8 bases agree with TRBD2. Germline CDR1 reads SGHAT; CDR2 reads FQDESV (reference sequence). This CDR3 region has 20 residues. V trimming: 5 bases; J trimming: 0 bases; junction bases outside the gene matches: 18. The CDR3 loop reads CASSPTGGLGTSDSYNEQFF. The CDR3 nucleotides are TGTGCCAGCAGCCCCACTGGGGGGTTAGGGACTAGTGACTCCTACAATGAGCAGTTCTTC.

This clonotype was seen more than once but under ten times. The V and J genes are TRBV29-1 and TRBJ2-1; the D gene is possibly TRBD2 (6 bases). The germline CDR1 and CDR2 sequences are SQVTM and ANQGSEA. There are 16 residues in the CDR3. V was shortened by 5 bases and J by 5 bases, with 22 bases between the two germline ends. The CDR3: CSVFRWGEFGDNEQFF. CDR3 coding DNA: TGCAGCGTTTTCAGGTGGGGGGAATTTGGGGACAATGAGCAGTTCTTC.

This clonotype has a count of ten or more. The rearrangement joins TRBV5-1 to TRBJ2-3; D perhaps matches TRBD1 (5 bases). Trimming removed 4 bases from V and 3 bases from J, with 9 bases in between. CDR3 length: 13 residues. Germline loops: CDR1 SGHRS, CDR2 YFSETQ. CDR3 protein: CASSPRQTDTQYF. In nucleotides, the CDR3 is TGCGCCAGCAGCCCCCGACAGACAGATACGCAGTATTTT.

This chain connects TRBV20-1 to TRBJ2-7; TRBD1 or TRBD2 may be the D gene (6 bases each). The length of the CDR3 is 14 residues. CDR1 and CDR2 from the germline V gene are DFQATT and SNEGSKA (reference sequence). Trimming cost V 2 bases and J 2 bases, with 13 bases left between them. The CDR3 region has the DNA TGCAGTGCTAGATTGGGGGGCCAAGCCTACGAGCAGTACTTC. Its protein product is CSARLGGQAYEQYF.

The chain is built from TRBV7-9 and TRBJ2-5, with D tentatively TRBD2 (5 bases). The CDR3 loop spans 13 amino acids. Trimming took off 5 bases at V and 5 bases at J, with 12 bases between the two ends. CDR1 and CDR2 (germline): SEHNR, FQNEAQ (reference sequence). The CDR3 DNA sequence: TGTGCCAGCAGCACACTAGGATTCGAGACCCAGTACTTC. Translation: CASSTLGFETQYF.

The CDR3 spells CASSLGTSGTVGELFF. CDR3 nucleotide sequence: TGCGCCAGCAGCCTCGGGACTAGCGGGACGGTTGGGGAGCTGTTTTTT. V usage is TRBV5-1 and J usage is TRBJ2-2; 13 nucleotides align to TRBD2. Germline CDR1 SGHRS, CDR2 YFSETQ. The CDR3 extends over 16 amino acids. The J segment lost 8 bases and the V segment lost 4 bases, leaving 8 bases of the junction unmatched.

Regarding this clonotype: A much larger clone sits a single nucleotide away, making a read error possible. V is TRBV30 and J is TRBJ2-7; weak D call: TRBD1 (5 bases). CDR1 and CDR2 (germline): GTSNPN, SVGIG (reference sequence). CDR3 size: 12 residues. CDR3 amino acids: CAWNGQTYEPYF. CDR3 in DNA: TGTGCCTGGAACGGACAAACCTACGAGCCGTACTTC.

The chain couples TRBV5-1 to TRBJ2-5; D unresolved. CDR3 length: 16 residues. Trimming left V 5 bases short and J 5 bases short, with 22 bases between. The germline V gene has CDR1 SGHRS and CDR2 YFSETQ. In DNA, the CDR3 is TGCGCCAGCAGTCTGGGGAACTCATACCTCGGGGAGACCCAGTACTTC. Residues: CASSLGNSYLGETQYF.

This clonotype was recorded many times. The CDR3 DNA sequence: TGCAGTGCTACGAGCGGGAGGGCCGACGAGCAGTACTTC. This gives the protein CSATSGRADEQYF. The chain has TRBV20-1 and TRBJ2-7; 10 nucleotides align to TRBD2. Trimming took 4 bases from V and 5 from J; bases not matched to a gene: 5. Germline-derived CDR1 and CDR2 are DFQATT and SNEGSKA (reference sequence). This CDR3 has 13 residues.

This clonotype was seen at least ten times. The chain joins TRBV20-1 to TRBJ2-3; D may correspond to TRBD1 or TRBD2 (5 bases each). The CDR3 extends over 15 amino acids. Germline CDR1 and CDR2: DFQATT and SNEGSKA (reference sequence). The V end was cut by 5 bases, the J end by 6 bases, with 21 bases between. The CDR3, as DNA: TGCAGTGCTTCCTCAGACCGGGACCCCCGGGATACGCAGTATTTT. Its translation is CSASSDRDPRDTQYF.

This clonotype was observed a single time. V is TRBV3-1 and J is TRBJ2-5; D perhaps matches TRBD1 (6 bases). V shed 4 bases and J shed 5 bases, with 14 bases lying between them. CDR3 length: 14 residues. The germline gives CDR1 LGHDT, CDR2 YNNKEL (reference sequence). The CDR3 DNA is TGTGCCAGCAGCCCAGGGGCCCTCGACGAGACCCAGTACTTC. Translating it yields CASSPGALDETQYF.

This clonotype was recorded many times. This chain links TRBV12-3 or TRBV12-4 with TRBJ2-7; unclear D gene. V dropped 6 bases and J dropped 4 bases, with 10 bases sitting between them. This CDR3 spans 12 amino acids. The CDR3 DNA sequence: TGTGCCAGCAGCCATACTCATTACGAGCAGTACTTC. Amino acid sequence: CASSHTHYEQYF.

This clonotype was seen more than once but under ten times. This sequence joins TRBV4-1 and TRBJ2-7, with D possibly being TRBD2 (6 bases). This CDR3 is 16 amino acids long. V was pared by 0 bases and J by 4 bases, with 16 bases between. Germline lookup yields CDR1 MGHRA and CDR2 YSYEKL. The CDR3 reads CASSQDLDGRMYEQYF. The CDR3 bases are TGCGCCAGCAGCCAAGATCTGGACGGGAGAATGTACGAGCAGTACTTC.

This clonotype was seen many times. Written as DNA, the CDR3 is TGCGCCAGCAGCAGCGGATTAGCGGGACTAAACACCGGGGAGCTGTTTTTT. It codes for CASSSGLAGLNTGELFF. The chain has TRBV5-1 and TRBJ2-2, with 8 positions matching TRBD2. This CDR3 has 17 residues. V was clipped by 4 bases and J by 2 bases; unmatched bases: 10. Germline CDR1 is SGHRS and CDR2 is YFSETQ.

This clonotype was counted only a few times. The rearrangement joins TRBV7-9 to TRBJ2-7, with a tentative D call TRBD1 (6 bases). Germline CDR1 SEHNR, CDR2 FQNEAQ (reference sequence). This CDR3 spans 15 amino acids. V lost 2 bases and J lost 0, with 11 bases in between. The chain's CDR3 is CASSLWEQGSYEQYF. DNA for the CDR3: TGTGCCAGCAGCTTATGGGAACAGGGCTCCTACGAGCAGTACTTC.

The genes are TRBV30 and TRBJ2-1, with D unclear. V dropped 3 bases and J dropped 0 bases, with 9 bases sitting between them. This CDR3 is 14 amino acids long. Germline loops: CDR1 GTSNPN, CDR2 SVGIG (reference sequence). The CDR3 sequence is CAWSEASSYNEQFF. In nucleotides, the CDR3 is TGTGCCTGGAGCGAGGCTAGCTCCTACAATGAGCAGTTCTTC. The full variable domain, completed using reference TRBV30 and TRBJ2-1, is SQTIHQWPATLVQPVGSPLSLECTVEGTSNPNLYWYRQAAGRGLQLLFYSVGIGQISSEVPQNLSASRPQDRQFILSSKKLLLSDSGFYLCAWSEASSYNEQFFGPGTRLTVL.

This chain connects TRBV20-1 to TRBJ2-7; the D gene is possibly TRBD2 (6 bases). Germline V gene data show CDR1 as DFQATT and CDR2 as SNEGSKA (reference sequence). The ends were cut back, 1 base at V and 1 base at J, with 14 bases in the middle. This CDR3 contains 15 residues. The CDR3 loop is CSARGKSSGSYEQYF. As DNA, the CDR3 is TGCAGTGCTAGAGGCAAATCGAGCGGGTCCTACGAGCAGTACTTC.

At least ten counts were recorded for this clonotype. The V and J genes are TRBV5-1 and TRBJ2-3; no clear D gene. Trimming pared 0 bases from V and 2 bases from J, leaving 10 bases between. Germline values: CDR1 SGHRS, CDR2 YFSETQ. CDR3 length: 15 amino acids. Here the CDR3 DNA reads TGCGCCAGCAGCTTGGCCGGTCCATTCACAGATACGCAGTATTTT. Its translation is CASSLAGPFTDTQYF.

The CDR3 loop reads CASSATSGSHEQFF. The CDR3 DNA is TGTGCCAGCTCAGCGACTAGCGGGAGCCATGAGCAGTTCTTC. The gene calls are TRBV18 and TRBJ2-1; 12 bases align to TRBD2. Germline V gene lookup returns CDR1 KGHSH and CDR2 LQKENI. V trimming: 5 bases; J trimming: 8 bases; junction bases outside the gene matches: 4. There are 14 residues in the CDR3.

CDR3 amino acids: CASSLDRASSDTQYF. In DNA form, the CDR3 reads TGCGCCAGCAGCTTGGACAGGGCTTCCTCAGATACGCAGTATTTT. The rearrangement links TRBV5-1 to TRBJ2-3; tentatively, D is TRBD1 (6 bases). Trimming removed 0 bases from V and 4 bases from J, with 12 bases in between. This CDR3 is built from 15 residues. The germline CDR1 and CDR2 sequences are SGHRS and YFSETQ. Variable domain in full (rest from reference TRBV5-1 and TRBJ2-3): KAGVTQTPRYLIKTRGQQVTLSCSPISGHRSVSWYQQTPGQGLQFLFEYFSETQRNKGNFPGRFSGRQFSNSRSEMNVSTLELGDSALYLCASSLDRASSDTQYFGPGTRLTVL.

At least ten counts were recorded for this clonotype. The chain recombines TRBV20-1 with TRBJ1-1; TRBD1 is a possible D gene (5 bases). In germline, CDR1 is DFQATT, CDR2 SNEGSKA (reference sequence). The CDR3 runs to 12 residues. In nucleotides, the CDR3 is TGCAGGGTTTTAACAGGTTACACTGAAGCTTTCTTT. Encoded protein: CRVLTGYTEAFF.

This clonotype was seen a handful of times. This chain uses TRBV21-1 with TRBJ2-1; the D call in the table, TRBD1, was not verified against the DNA. TRBV21-1 is deemed a pseudogene. CDR3 length equals 16 residues. The CDR3 is CASANPRQGRYNEQFF. The CDR3 DNA sequence: TGTGCCAGCGCAAATCCGAGACAGGGAAGATACAATGAGCAGTTCTTC.

This clonotype appeared a few times. This rearrangement joins TRBV5-1 to TRBJ2-3, with TRBD2 as a possible D gene (6 bases). This CDR3 has 16 residues. The ends were cut back, 3 bases at V and 0 bases at J, with 14 bases in the middle. CDR1 is SGHRS, CDR2 YFSETQ, per germline. The CDR3 region is CASSSGAATSTDTQYF. The DNA for the CDR3 is TGCGCCAGCAGCTCGGGAGCAGCGACTAGCACAGATACGCAGTATTTT.

This chain links TRBV6-2 or TRBV6-3 with TRBJ2-7, with D perhaps matching TRBD2 (6 bases). Trimming removed 8 bases from V and 5 bases from J, with 16 bases in between. Germline V gene data show CDR1 as MNHEY and CDR2 as SVGEGT. The CDR3 contains 13 residues. CDR3 sequence: CASCGTELHEQYF. The DNA for the CDR3 is TGTGCCAGCTGCGGGACGGAACTCCACGAGCAGTACTTC.